This is a list of T cell receptor beta chains from one sample in a study of regulatory T cells in long-lasting Graves disease. From the multiplex PCR reads, TCRdb called clonotypes with MiXCR, one entry per CDR3 protein. The profile shows around 420,000 distinct CDR3 sequences, roughly 15% of them singletons. The same data also contributed to another study, on T cells in Graves' hyperthyroidism and ophthalmopathy.

The specimen was peripheral blood mononuclear cells (PBMCs), collected at new diagnosis, from a patient treated with antithyroid drugs. These receptors all come from a woman in her forties with Graves disease. The CDR3 runs from the conserved cysteine through the conserved F or W. A clone size is listed for some rows: how often the clone was seen (once, few, many), or a class if it is expanded.

v_call	j_call	clone_size	cdr3_aa
TRBV9	TRBJ2-2	NA	CASSLGTSGNTGELFF
TRBV10-3	TRBJ2-7	many	CAISDRDRGLHEQYF
TRBV6-1	TRBJ2-1	NA	CASRLDNEQFF
TRBV28	TRBJ2-5	many	CASSLTSGSKTQYF
TRBV29-1	TRBJ2-7	NA	CSAGISYEQYF
TRBV15	TRBJ2-3	NA	CATSRDSTSGSTDTQYF
TRBV19	TRBJ2-7	many	CASSGLLAGPTYEQYF
TRBV9	TRBJ2-2	many	CASSTDGTGELFF
TRBV9	TRBJ1-5	many	CASSASGGGQPQHF
TRBV12-3/TRBV12-4	TRBJ2-1	NA	CACLRGSSYNEQFF
TRBV29-1	TRBJ2-1	many	CSVERGGEQFF
TRBV11-3	TRBJ2-5	NA	CASSNRVETQYF
TRBV6-2/TRBV6-3	TRBJ2-7	many	CASSYSTSGSQGYEQYF
TRBV5-1	TRBJ2-1	NA	CASSFTVQGEQFF
TRBV28	TRBJ2-7	many	CASSLFRSDRMYEQYF
TRBV15	TRBJ2-3	many	CATSRDQGRNTDTQYF
TRBV13	TRBJ2-2	few	CASISSGSLGAGELFF
TRBV4-1	TRBJ2-7	many	CASSQDSQGGSNEQYF
TRBV11-3	TRBJ2-2	many	CASRLRPNTGELFF
TRBV29-1	TRBJ1-2	few	CSVERVGDYGYTF
TRBV29-1	TRBJ1-1	NA	CSVELEGPIKNTEAFF
TRBV6-2/TRBV6-3	TRBJ2-1	many	CASSLDRGKNEQFF
TRBV30	TRBJ1-3	many	CAWLFRGFPGNTIYF
TRBV5-1	TRBJ2-1	many	CASSGGQGGKSSYNEQFF
TRBV5-1	TRBJ2-1	NA	CASRPSLLYNEQFF
TRBV19	TRBJ2-2	NA	CASSTGTEIAGELFF
TRBV20-1	TRBJ2-1	many	CSARVHQGAYNEQFF
TRBV20-1	TRBJ2-7	many	CSARDPDRAWEFEQYF
TRBV6-2/TRBV6-3	TRBJ2-6	many	CASSYGSGTGANVLTF
TRBV4-3	TRBJ2-7	NA	CASSQELAANYEQYF
TRBV11-3	TRBJ1-5	few	CASSQIPETGAHQPQHF
TRBV11-2	TRBJ2-1	many	CASSWATYNEQFF
TRBV7-2	TRBJ2-5	many	CASSPRRWGQETQYF
TRBV12-3/TRBV12-4	TRBJ2-7	many	CASSLSRVSEQYF
TRBV6-2/TRBV6-3	TRBJ2-7	NA	CASRGTNSYEQHF
TRBV3-1	TRBJ1-2	many	CASSQRTGSYGYTF
TRBV7-3	TRBJ2-1	few	CASSPGLADSEQFF
TRBV19	TRBJ1-5	few	CASSRDFGLNQPQHF
TRBV20-1	TRBJ2-1	many	CSARLAGVRDEQFF
TRBV3-1	TRBJ2-5	many	CASSLSGSRQETQYF
TRBV20-1	TRBJ1-2	NA	CSARKGGEGYTF
TRBV7-9	TRBJ2-1	once	CASSPRDISYNEQFF
TRBV7-9	TRBJ2-1	many	CASSLGGSTYSYNEQFF
TRBV6-5	TRBJ2-5	many	CASSSGLAGRETQYF
TRBV5-8	TRBJ1-3	NA	CASSLNRGLAGNTIYF
TRBV12-3/TRBV12-4	TRBJ2-7	many	CASSLAPTYEQYF
TRBV12-3/TRBV12-4	TRBJ2-1	NA	CASSLTAGSRWSSYNEQFF
TRBV9	TRBJ2-1	few	CASSPQGRRSYNEQFF
TRBV30	TRBJ2-5	NA	CAWSVSGSRETQYF
TRBV20-1	TRBJ1-4	few	CSAEGQGTEKLFF
TRBV10-2	TRBJ2-3	few	CASSDGSSGRLTYTQYF
TRBV18	TRBJ1-2	many	CASSPTTAGTYYGYTF
TRBV30	TRBJ2-1	NA	CAWSPGLAGAYNEQFF
TRBV7-2	TRBJ2-3	many	CASSLVASGSTDTQYF